Listed here are 7 T cell receptor beta chains from one sample, sequenced in a study of T cell responses to AZD1222 COVID-19 vaccine. Sequencing used immunoSEQ multiplex PCR; TCRdb keeps in-frame clones, though not all of them. This sample has around 86,000 clones, with 90% found just once. The sequencing used peripheral blood, collected on day 0 of AZD1222 vaccination. Receptor source: an adult in good health.

The chain has TRBV7-8 and TRBJ2-7; D gene ambiguous. Trimming pared 4 bases from V and 4 bases from J, leaving 11 bases between. Germline lookup yields CDR1 SGHVS and CDR2 FQNEAQ. This CDR3 is built from 13 residues. CDR3 amino acids: CASSSPVEYEQYF. The CDR3 DNA reads as TGTGCCAGCAGCTCCCCCGTGGAATACGAGCAGTACTTC. The full variable domain, with the rest looked up from reference TRBV7-8 and TRBJ2-7, is GAGVSQSPRYKVAKRGQDVALRCDPISGHVSLFWYQQALGQGPEFLTYFQNEAQLDKSGLPSDRFFAERPEGSVSTLKIQRTQQEDSAVYLCASSSPVEYEQYFGPGTRLTVT.

The chain has TRBV5-1 and TRBJ2-7, with D possibly being TRBD1 (6 bases). This CDR3 is 14 amino acids long. Germline CDR1 and CDR2: SGHRS and YFSETQ. V was shortened by 1 base and J by 5 bases, with 13 bases between the two germline ends. The CDR3 nucleotides read TGCGCCAGCAGCTTGATTCCAGGGGAGAACGAGCAGTACTTC. Translation gives CASSLIPGENEQYF. Full variable domain (rest looked up from reference TRBV5-1 and TRBJ2-7): KAGVTQTPRYLIKTRGQQVTLSCSPISGHRSVSWYQQTPGQGLQFLFEYFSETQRNKGNFPGRFSGRQFSNSRSEMNVSTLELGDSALYLCASSLIPGENEQYFGPGTRLTVT.

This chain connects TRBV10-3 to TRBJ1-4; no clear D gene. The CDR3 is 14 residues long. Germline CDR1 and CDR2: ENHRY and SYGVKD. Trimming removed 3 bases from V and 7 bases from J, with 12 bases in between. The CDR3 is CAISDPEGSEKLFF. CDR3 DNA sequence: TGTGCCATCAGTGACCCAGAAGGGAGTGAAAAACTGTTTTTT.

V usage is TRBV3-1 (or the pseudogene TRBV3-2) and J usage is TRBJ1-1, with D maybe TRBD1 (6 bases). V was clipped by 2 bases and J by 8 bases, with 15 bases between them. Germline V gene data show CDR1 as LGHDT and CDR2 as YNNKEL (reference sequence). The CDR3 contains 14 residues. CDR3 bases: TGTGCCAGCAGCCAACGAACAGGGCCGGGGGAAGCTTTCTTT. Translated: CASSQRTGPGEAFF.

The CDR3 loop is CASSSGTGGNTIYF. The CDR3 nucleotides are TGTGCCAGCAGCTCAGGGACGGGAGGAAACACCATATATTTT. This chain uses TRBV11-2 with TRBJ1-3; tentative D call: TRBD1 (5 bases). The germline V and J ends were trimmed by 4 bases and 4 bases, with 11 bases remaining between them. The CDR3 is made up of 14 amino acids. Germline assignment: CDR1 SGHAT and CDR2 FQNNGV.

The genes are TRBV7-3 and TRBJ2-3; D perhaps matches TRBD2 (5 bases). V was cut by 5 bases and J by 3 bases, with 9 bases left in between. The CDR3 covers 13 residues. The germline V gene encodes CDR1 SGHTA and CDR2 FQGTGA. This CDR3 is CASSPEATDTQYF. The CDR3 DNA follows: TGTGCCAGCAGCCCGGAGGCTACAGATACGCAGTATTTT.

This chain joins TRBV6-2 or TRBV6-3 and TRBJ1-1; D remains ambiguous. The CDR3 is 13 amino acids. The germline gives CDR1 MNHEY, CDR2 SVGEGT. V lost 4 bases and J lost 4, with 10 bases in between. This CDR3 is CASSWNRGTEAFF. The CDR3 region has the DNA TGTGCCAGCAGTTGGAACCGGGGCACTGAAGCTTTCTTT.